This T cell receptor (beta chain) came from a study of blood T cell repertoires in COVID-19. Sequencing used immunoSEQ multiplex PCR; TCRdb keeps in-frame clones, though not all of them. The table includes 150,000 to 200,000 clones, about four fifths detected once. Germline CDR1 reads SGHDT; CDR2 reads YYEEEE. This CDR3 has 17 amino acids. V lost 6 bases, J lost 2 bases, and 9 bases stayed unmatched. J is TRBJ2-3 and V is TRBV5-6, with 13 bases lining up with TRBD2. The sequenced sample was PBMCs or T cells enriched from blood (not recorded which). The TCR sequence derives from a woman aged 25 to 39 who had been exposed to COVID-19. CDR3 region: CASTGLAGRKLTDTQYF. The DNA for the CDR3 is TGTGCCAGCACGGGACTAGCGGGGCGAAAACTCACAGATACGCAGTATTTT. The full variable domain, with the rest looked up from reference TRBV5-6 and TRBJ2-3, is DAGVTQSPTHLIKTRGQQVTLRCSPKSGHDTVSWYQQALGQGPQFIFQYYEEEERQRGNFPDRFSGHQFPNYSSELNVNALLLGDSALYLCASTGLAGRKLTDTQYFGPGTRLTVL.